This TCR beta chain was documented in a study of T cell repertoires in cytomegalovirus infection. The CDR3 contains 19 residues. Germline V lookup: CDR1 LGHNA, CDR2 YNFKEQ. V lost 1 base and J lost 7; bases outside the gene matches: 18. Notes on this clonotype: Its antigen is as yet unknown.

MiXCR, run by TCRdb on the reads, gives a single entry per CDR3 protein. The sample contains 700,000 to 850,000 distinct CDR3 sequences, roughly 33% of which appear only once. This sequence was found in a human donor in good health (CMV status not recorded). Some clones in this sample may be carry-over from other donors' samples. Sequences were derived from cultured CD8+ T cells from PBMCs, sampled from culture after CMV antigen stimulation. The rearrangement uses TRBV4-2 and TRBJ2-5, with 10 bases identical to TRBD2. The CDR3 is CASSQGGAGGPSTRGTQYF. CDR3 sequence (DNA): TGTGCCAGCAGCCAAGGTGGAGCGGGGGGGCCTTCAACCCGGGGGACCCAGTACTTC.